This T cell receptor beta chain came from a study of T cell responses to AZD1222 COVID-19 vaccine. Measured with immunoSEQ multiplex PCR; TCRdb has only the in-frame clones, and not every one. Among fewer than 70,000 clones listed, 89% were seen once. Study-wide findings and caveats: Spike-specific TCR breadth and depth grew following two AZD1222 doses.

About this clone itself: Its matching antigen is unknown. A read error may account for a junction end that differs from germline.

Germline CDR1 MNHNS, CDR2 SASEGT. This CDR3 comprises 13 residues. The chain couples TRBV6-1 to TRBJ2-3, with 14 bases identical to TRBD2. The sequence was obtained from an adult who received the AZD1222 COVID-19 vaccine. This sample comprised peripheral blood, obtained 28 days after the second AZD1222 dose. The CDR3 here is CASSDTAGLAGEF. The CDR3 coding sequence is TGTGCCAGCAGTGACACCGCGGGACTAGCGGGGGAGTTT.